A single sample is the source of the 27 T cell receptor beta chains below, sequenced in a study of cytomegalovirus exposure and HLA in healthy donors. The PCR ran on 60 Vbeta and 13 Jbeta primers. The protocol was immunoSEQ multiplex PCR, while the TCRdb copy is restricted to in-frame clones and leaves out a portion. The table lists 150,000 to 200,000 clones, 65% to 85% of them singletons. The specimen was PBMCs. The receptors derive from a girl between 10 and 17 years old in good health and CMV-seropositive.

CDR3 sequence: CASSTGLWYEQYF. The CDR3 region has the DNA TGCGCCAGCAGCACGGGACTATGGTACGAGCAGTACTTC. V and J are TRBV5-1 and TRBJ2-7; 7 bases agree with TRBD2. The CDR3 runs 13 residues. The trim removed 4 bases at V and 4 bases at J, leaving 5 bases unmatched. CDR1 and CDR2 from the germline V gene are SGHRS and YFSETQ.

The CDR3 bases are TGTGCCAGCAGAACAGGGGGCTCGATTAACTATGGCTACACCTTC. Translated, it gives CASRTGGSINYGYTF. The rearrangement joins TRBV5-4 to TRBJ1-2; 9 bases align to TRBD1. CDR1 is SGHNT, CDR2 YYREEE, per germline (reference sequence). This CDR3 is 15 amino acids long. The trim removed 5 bases at V and 1 base at J, leaving 6 bases unmatched.

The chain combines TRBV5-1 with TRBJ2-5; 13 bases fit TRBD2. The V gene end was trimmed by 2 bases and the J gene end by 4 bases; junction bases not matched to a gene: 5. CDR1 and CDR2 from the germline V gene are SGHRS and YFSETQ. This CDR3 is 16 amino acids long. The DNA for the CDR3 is TGCGCCAGCAGCTTAAAACTAGCGGGAGGGGGAGAGACCCAGTACTTC. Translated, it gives CASSLKLAGGGETQYF.

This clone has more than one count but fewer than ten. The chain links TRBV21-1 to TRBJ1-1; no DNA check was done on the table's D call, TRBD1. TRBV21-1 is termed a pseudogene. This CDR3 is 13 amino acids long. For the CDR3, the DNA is TGTGCCAGCAGCAAACCGGACACCACTGAAGCTTTCTTT. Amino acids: CASSKPDTTEAFF.

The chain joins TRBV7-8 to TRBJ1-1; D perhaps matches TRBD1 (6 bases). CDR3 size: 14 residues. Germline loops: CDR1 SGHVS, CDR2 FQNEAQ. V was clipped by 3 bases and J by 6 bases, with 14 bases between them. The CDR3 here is CASSFMAGQPEAFF. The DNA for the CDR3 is TGTGCCAGCAGCTTTATGGCCGGACAGCCTGAAGCTTTCTTT.

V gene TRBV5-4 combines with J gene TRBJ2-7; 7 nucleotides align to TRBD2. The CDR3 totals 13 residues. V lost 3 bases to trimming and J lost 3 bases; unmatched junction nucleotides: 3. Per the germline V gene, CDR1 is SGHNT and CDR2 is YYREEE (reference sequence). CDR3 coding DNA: TGTGCCAGCAGCTCCGGGACTAACTACGAGCAGTACTTC. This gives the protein CASSSGTNYEQYF.

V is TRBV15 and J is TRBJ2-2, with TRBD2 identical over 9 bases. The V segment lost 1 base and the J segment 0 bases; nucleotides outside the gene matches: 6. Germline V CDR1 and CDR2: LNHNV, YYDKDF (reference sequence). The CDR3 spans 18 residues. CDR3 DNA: TGTGCCACCAGCAGAGTATTAGCGGGAGATGCGAACACCGGGGAGCTGTTTTTT. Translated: CATSRVLAGDANTGELFF.

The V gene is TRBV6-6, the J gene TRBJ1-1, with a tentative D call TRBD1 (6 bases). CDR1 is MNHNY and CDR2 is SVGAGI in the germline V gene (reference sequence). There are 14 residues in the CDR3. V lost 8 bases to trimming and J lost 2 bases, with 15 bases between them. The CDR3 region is CASAVRGGNTEAFF. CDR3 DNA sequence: TGTGCCAGCGCAGTTAGGGGGGGTAACACTGAAGCTTTCTTT.

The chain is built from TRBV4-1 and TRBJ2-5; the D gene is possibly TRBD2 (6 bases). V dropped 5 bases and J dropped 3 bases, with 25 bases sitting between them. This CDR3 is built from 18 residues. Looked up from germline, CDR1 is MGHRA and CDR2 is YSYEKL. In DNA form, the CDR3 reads TGCGCCAGCAGCTCCACCACCTTCCCGCTTAGCGGTAAAGAGACCCAGTACTTC. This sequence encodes CASSSTTFPLSGKETQYF.

This chain's CDR3 is CASSLQPGDREAFF. In nucleotides, the CDR3 is TGCGCCAGCAGCCTACAACCGGGGGACCGCGAAGCTTTCTTT. The chain couples TRBV5-1 to TRBJ1-1, with a tentative D call TRBD1 (5 bases). Germline V gene lookup returns CDR1 SGHRS and CDR2 YFSETQ. The CDR3 loop spans 14 amino acids. Trimming stripped 4 bases from V and 8 bases from J, with 18 bases between.

The CDR3 region has the DNA TGTGCCTCCGCTCGGGGCACTGAAGCTTTCTTT. Its translation: CASARGTEAFF. J is TRBJ1-1 and V is TRBV30; D gene ambiguous. The V gene's germline CDR1 is GTSNPN and CDR2 SVGIG (reference sequence). V was trimmed by 7 bases and J by 4 bases, leaving 10 bases between them. The CDR3 is 11 amino acids.

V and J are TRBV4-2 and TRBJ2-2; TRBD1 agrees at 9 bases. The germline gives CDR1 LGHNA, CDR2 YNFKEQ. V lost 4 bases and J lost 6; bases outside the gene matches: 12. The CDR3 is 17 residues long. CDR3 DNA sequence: TGTGCCAGCAGCCTACTTGAGGGGAGACAGGGGGCCGGGGAGCTGTTTTTT. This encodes CASSLLEGRQGAGELFF.

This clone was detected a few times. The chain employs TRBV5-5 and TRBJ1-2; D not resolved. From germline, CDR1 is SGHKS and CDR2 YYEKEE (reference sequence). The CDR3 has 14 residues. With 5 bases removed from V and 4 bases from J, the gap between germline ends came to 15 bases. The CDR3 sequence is CASREGWVFYGYTF. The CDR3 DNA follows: TGTGCCAGCAGAGAGGGTTGGGTTTTCTATGGCTACACCTTC.

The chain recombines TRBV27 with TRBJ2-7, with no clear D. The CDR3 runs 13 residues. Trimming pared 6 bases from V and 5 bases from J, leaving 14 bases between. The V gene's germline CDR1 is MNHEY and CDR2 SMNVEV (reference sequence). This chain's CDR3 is CASSSVMANEQYF. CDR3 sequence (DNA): TGTGCCAGCAGCAGCGTGATGGCCAACGAGCAGTACTTC.

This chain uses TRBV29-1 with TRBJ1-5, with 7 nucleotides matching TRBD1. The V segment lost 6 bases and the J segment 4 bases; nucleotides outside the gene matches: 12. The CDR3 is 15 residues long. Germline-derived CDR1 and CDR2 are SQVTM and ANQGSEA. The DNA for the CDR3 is TGCAGCGTGATCACCCGACAGGGTTCGAATCAGCCCCAGCATTTT. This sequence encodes CSVITRQGSNQPQHF.

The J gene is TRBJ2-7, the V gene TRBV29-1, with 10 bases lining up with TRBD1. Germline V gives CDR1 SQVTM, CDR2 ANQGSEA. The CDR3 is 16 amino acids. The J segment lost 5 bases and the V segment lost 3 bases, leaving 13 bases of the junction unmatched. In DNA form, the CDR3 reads TGCAGCGTTGATGGTGTATGGGGACAGGGGCGAGACGAGCAGTACTTC. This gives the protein CSVDGVWGQGRDEQYF.

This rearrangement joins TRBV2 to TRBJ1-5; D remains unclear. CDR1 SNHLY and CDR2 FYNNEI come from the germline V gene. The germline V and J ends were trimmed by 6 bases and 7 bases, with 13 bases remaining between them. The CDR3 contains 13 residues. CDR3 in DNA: TGTGCCAGCAGGTTAATGTTGAGACAGCCCCAGCATTTT. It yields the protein CASRLMLRQPQHF.

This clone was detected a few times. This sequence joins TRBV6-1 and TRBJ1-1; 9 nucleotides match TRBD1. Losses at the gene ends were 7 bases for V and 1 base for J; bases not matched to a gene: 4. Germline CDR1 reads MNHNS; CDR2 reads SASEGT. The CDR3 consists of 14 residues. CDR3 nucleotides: TGTGCCAGCAATCCGGGACAGGGGAACACTGAAGCTTTCTTT. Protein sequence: CASNPGQGNTEAFF.

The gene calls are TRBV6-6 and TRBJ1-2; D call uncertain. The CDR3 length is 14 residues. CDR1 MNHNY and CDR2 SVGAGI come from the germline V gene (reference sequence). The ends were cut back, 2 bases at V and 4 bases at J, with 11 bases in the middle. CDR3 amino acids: CASSYAGSGYGYTF. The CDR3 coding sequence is TGTGCCAGCAGTTACGCGGGGTCGGGCTATGGCTACACCTTC.

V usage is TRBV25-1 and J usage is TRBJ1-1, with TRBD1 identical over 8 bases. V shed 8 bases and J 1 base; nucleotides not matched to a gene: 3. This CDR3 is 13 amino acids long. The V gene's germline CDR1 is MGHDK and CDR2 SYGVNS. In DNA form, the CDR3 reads TGTGCCAGCCAGGGGGCGTGGAACACTGAAGCTTTCTTT. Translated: CASQGAWNTEAFF.

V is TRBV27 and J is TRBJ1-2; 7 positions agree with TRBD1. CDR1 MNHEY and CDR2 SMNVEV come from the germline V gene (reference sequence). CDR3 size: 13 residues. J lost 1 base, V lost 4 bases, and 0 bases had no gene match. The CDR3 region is CASSWDSNYGYTF. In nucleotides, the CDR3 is TGTGCCAGCAGTTGGGACAGTAACTATGGCTACACCTTC.

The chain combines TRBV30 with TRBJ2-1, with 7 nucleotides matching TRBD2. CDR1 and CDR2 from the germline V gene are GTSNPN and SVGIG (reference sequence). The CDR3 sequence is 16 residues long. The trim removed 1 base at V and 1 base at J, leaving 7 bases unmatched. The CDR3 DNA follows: TGTGCCTGGAGTGGGGGTCTAGCGGCTTCCTACAATGAGCAGTTCTTC. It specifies CAWSGGLAASYNEQFF.

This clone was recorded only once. As DNA, the CDR3 is TGCGCCAGCAGCCGGACTAGCCTGAACACCGGGGAGCTGTTTTTT. Translation gives CASSRTSLNTGELFF. This chain uses TRBV5-1 with TRBJ2-2; 8 positions match TRBD2. After removal of 4 bases from V and 1 base from J, the junction contained 3 bases not matched to a gene. Germline V gene lookup returns CDR1 SGHRS and CDR2 YFSETQ. CDR3 size: 15 residues.

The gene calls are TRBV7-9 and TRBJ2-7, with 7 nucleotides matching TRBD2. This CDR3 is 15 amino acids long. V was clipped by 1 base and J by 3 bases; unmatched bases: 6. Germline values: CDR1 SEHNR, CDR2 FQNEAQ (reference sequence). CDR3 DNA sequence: TGTGCCAGCAGCTTAGTCGCGGGGGTGCGCTACGAGCAGTACTTC. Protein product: CASSLVAGVRYEQYF. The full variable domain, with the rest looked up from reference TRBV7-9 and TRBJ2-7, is DTGVSQNPRHKITKRGQNVTFRCDPISEHNRLYWYRQTLGQGPEFLTYFQNEAQLEKSRLLSDRFSAERPKGSFSTLEIQRTEQGDSAMYLCASSLVAGVRYEQYFGPGTRLTVT.

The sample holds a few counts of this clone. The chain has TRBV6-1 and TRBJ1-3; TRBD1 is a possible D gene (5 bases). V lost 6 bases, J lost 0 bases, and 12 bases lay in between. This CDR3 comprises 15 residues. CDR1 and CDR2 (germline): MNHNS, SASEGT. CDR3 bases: TGTGCCAGCAGCCCACAGGCCCCCTCTGGAAACACCATATATTTT. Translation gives CASSPQAPSGNTIYF.

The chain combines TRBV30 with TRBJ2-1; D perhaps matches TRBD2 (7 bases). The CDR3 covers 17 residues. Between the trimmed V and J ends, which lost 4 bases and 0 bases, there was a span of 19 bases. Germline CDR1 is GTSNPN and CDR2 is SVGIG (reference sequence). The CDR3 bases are TGTGCCTGGACCCCTCAAGGGGGACTAAGCTCCTACAATGAGCAGTTCTTC. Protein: CAWTPQGGLSSYNEQFF.

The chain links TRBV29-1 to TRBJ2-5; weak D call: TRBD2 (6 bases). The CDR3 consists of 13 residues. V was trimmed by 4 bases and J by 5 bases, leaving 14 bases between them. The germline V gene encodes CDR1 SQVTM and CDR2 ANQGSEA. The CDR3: CSVAGRLMETQYF. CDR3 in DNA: TGCAGCGTTGCAGGGAGGTTAATGGAGACCCAGTACTTC. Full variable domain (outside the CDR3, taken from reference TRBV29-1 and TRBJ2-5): SAVISQKPSRDICQRGTSLTIQCQVDSQVTMMFWYRQQPGQSLTLIATANQGSEATYESGFVIDKFPISRPNLTFSTLTVSNMSPEDSSIYLCSVAGRLMETQYFGPGTRLLVL.